This TCR beta chain was profiled in a study of OX40 agonist ivuxolimab in advanced cancers. At the level of the study: Treatment of patients was with ivuxolimab, an agonistic anti-OX40 (CD134) antibody. The study, taken as a whole, reports: Certain nonresponders likewise exhibited a low normalized T-cell clonal expansion.

As to this clone: The antigen remains undetermined.

Profiled with immunoSEQ multiplex PCR; TCRdb holds only in-frame clones, not every one. The data show more than 75,000 clones, approximately 85% seen once. The clonotype originates from an adult with an advanced solid tumor such as melanoma, head and neck, liver or kidney cancer. The starting material was CD4+ or CD8+ T cells sorted from blood, obtained in a trial of the OX40 agonist ivuxolimab.

Written as DNA, the CDR3 is TGTGCCAGCTCACCAAATACGGGGGGCGAGTACGAGCAGTACTTC. Its protein product is CASSPNTGGEYEQYF. The rearrangement links TRBV18 to TRBJ2-7; D might be TRBD2 (7 bases). In germline, CDR1 is KGHSH, CDR2 LQKENI. V was trimmed by 2 bases and J by 4 bases, leaving 15 bases between them. The CDR3 length is 15 residues.